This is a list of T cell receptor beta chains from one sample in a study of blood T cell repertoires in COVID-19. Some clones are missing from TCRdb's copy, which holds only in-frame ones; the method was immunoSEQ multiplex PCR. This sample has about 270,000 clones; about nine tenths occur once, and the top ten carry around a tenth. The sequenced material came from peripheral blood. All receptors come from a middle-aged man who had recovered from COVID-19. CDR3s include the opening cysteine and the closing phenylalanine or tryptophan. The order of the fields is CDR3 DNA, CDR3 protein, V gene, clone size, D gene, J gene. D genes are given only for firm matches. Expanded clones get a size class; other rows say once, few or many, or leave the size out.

cdr3_nt: TGTGCCAGCAGCCGGGACAGATCCAAGGAGCAGTACTTC; cdr3_aa: CASSRDRSKEQYF; v_call: TRBV6-6; clone_size: .; d_call: TRBD1; j_call: TRBJ2-7
cdr3_nt: TGTGCCAGCAGCGTAGGAGTTGCCGGGGAGCTGTTTTTT; cdr3_aa: CASSVGVAGELFF; v_call: TRBV9; clone_size: .; d_call: .; j_call: TRBJ2-2
cdr3_nt: TGCGCCAGCAGGCGGGGGACAAGGGCAGATACGCAGTATTTT; cdr3_aa: CASRRGTRADTQYF; v_call: TRBV10-2; clone_size: .; d_call: .; j_call: TRBJ2-3
cdr3_nt: TGTGCCAGTAATCCCGACAGTATTGGCACTGAAGCTTTCTTT; cdr3_aa: CASNPDSIGTEAFF; v_call: TRBV19; clone_size: .; d_call: .; j_call: TRBJ1-1
cdr3_nt: TGCGCCAGCAGCTGGAGGGGGCCTCCCTACGAGCAGTACTTC; cdr3_aa: CASSWRGPPYEQYF; v_call: TRBV5-1; clone_size: .; d_call: .; j_call: TRBJ2-7
cdr3_nt: TGCGCCAGCAGCCCTCCGGTTGGACAGGTCACGTCACCCCTCCACTTT; cdr3_aa: CASSPPVGQVTSPLHF; v_call: TRBV5-1; clone_size: .; d_call: TRBD1; j_call: TRBJ1-6
cdr3_nt: TGTGCCAGCAGCCAAGAAGGGACAGGGGGTGATGAGCAGTTCTTC; cdr3_aa: CASSQEGTGGDEQFF; v_call: TRBV4-2; clone_size: .; d_call: TRBD1; j_call: TRBJ2-1
cdr3_nt: TGTGCCAGCAGCCTCCGGGACAGCCTTAACTATGGCTACACCTTC; cdr3_aa: CASSLRDSLNYGYTF; v_call: TRBV7-9; clone_size: few; d_call: TRBD1; j_call: TRBJ1-2
cdr3_nt: TGTGCCAGCAGCTTGGTTGTAGTCCCGGAGACCCAGTACTTC; cdr3_aa: CASSLVVVPETQYF; v_call: TRBV5-4; clone_size: .; d_call: .; j_call: TRBJ2-5
cdr3_nt: TGCGCCAGCAGCATTTCTAGCGGGAGCTCCTACAATGAGCAGTTCTTC; cdr3_aa: CASSISSGSSYNEQFF; v_call: TRBV5-1; clone_size: .; d_call: TRBD2; j_call: TRBJ2-1
cdr3_nt: TGCGCCAGCAGCTCGAGGACTAGCGGGGGAACGACAGATACGCAGTATTTT; cdr3_aa: CASSSRTSGGTTDTQYF; v_call: TRBV5-1; clone_size: .; d_call: TRBD2; j_call: TRBJ2-3
cdr3_nt: TGTGCCAGCAGCCGAACCATAGTTTACAGGGGTGAGGAGCTGTTTTTT; cdr3_aa: CASSRTIVYRGEELFF; v_call: TRBV3-1/TRBV3-2; clone_size: .; d_call: TRBD1; j_call: TRBJ2-2